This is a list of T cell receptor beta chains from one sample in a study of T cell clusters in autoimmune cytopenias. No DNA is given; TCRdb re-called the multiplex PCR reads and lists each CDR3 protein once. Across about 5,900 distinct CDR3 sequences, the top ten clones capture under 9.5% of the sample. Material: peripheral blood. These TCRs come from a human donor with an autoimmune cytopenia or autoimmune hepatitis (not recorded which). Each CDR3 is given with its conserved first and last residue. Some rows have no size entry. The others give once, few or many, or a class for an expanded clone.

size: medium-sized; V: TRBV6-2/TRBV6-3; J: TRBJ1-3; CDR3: CASSYGGDSGNTIYF
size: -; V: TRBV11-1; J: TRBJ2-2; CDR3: CASSLGSGGANTGELFF
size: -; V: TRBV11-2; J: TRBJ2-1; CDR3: CAIPGTSGRALNEQFF
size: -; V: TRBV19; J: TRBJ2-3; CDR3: CASSTSGGAQGTQYF
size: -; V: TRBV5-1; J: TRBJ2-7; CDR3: CASSLTGVEQYF
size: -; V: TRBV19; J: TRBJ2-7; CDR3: CASSTGTGGVINEQYF
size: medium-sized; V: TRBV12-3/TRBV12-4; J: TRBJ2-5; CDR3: CASSTGQGTQETQYF
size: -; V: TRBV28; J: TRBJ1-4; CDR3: CASRKGGGGSGLKLFF
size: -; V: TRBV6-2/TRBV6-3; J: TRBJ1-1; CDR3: CASSLNRGRTEAFF
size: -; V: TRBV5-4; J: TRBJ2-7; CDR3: CASSLCSHWGEQYF
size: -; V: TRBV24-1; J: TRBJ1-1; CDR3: CATRGLGTEAFF
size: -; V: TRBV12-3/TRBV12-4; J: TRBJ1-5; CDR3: CASSLVLDQPQHF
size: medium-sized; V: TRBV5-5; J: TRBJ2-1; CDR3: CASTSPGGQNNEQFF
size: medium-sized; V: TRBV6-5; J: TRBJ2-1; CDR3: CASRVVGVNDEQFF
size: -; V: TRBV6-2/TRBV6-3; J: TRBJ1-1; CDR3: CASSPVLHGTKAFF
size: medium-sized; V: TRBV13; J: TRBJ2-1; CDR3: CASSLGLLGTGINEQFF
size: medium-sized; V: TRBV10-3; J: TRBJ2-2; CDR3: CAIRGENTGELFF
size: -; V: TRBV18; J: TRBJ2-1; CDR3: CASSVRLNNEQFF
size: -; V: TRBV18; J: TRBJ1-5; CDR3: CASSPQGGEASNQPQHF
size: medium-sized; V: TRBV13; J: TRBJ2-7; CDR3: CASSSVRSYEQYF
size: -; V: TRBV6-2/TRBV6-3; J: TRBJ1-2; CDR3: CASSRGQGFGYTF
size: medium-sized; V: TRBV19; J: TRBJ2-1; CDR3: CASSDSYNEQFF
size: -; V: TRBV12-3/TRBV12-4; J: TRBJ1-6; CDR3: CASSWGGGFNSPLHF
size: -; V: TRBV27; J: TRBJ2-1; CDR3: CASSLLGGQGFF
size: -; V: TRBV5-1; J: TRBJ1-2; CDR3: CASSAGTGRLGYTF
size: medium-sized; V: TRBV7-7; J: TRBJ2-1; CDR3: CASSSIAGQPNNEQFF
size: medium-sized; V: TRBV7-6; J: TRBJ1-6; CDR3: CASSFGPDGLNSPLHF
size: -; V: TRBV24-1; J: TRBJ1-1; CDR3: CATSGSGGTEAFF
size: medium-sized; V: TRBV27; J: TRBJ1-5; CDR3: CASSPGTSNQPQHF
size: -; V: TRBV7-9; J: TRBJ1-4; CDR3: CASRGTATNEKLFF
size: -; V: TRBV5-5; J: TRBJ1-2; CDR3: CASSLGQGSLHYGYTF
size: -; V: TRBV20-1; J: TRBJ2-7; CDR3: CSARRQFWASAIEQYF
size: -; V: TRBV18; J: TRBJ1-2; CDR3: CASSQQGTANYGYTF
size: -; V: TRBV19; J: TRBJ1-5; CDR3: CASSIRPNSNQPQHF
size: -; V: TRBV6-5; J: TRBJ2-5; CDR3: CASSFSGAQETQYF
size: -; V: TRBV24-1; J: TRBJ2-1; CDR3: CATSRLSGTNNEQFF
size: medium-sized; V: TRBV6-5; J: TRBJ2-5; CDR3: CASSYTGGETQYF
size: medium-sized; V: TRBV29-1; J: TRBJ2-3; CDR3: CSVEFPIGTGALNTQYF
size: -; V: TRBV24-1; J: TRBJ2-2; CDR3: CATRDPGQGHTGELFF
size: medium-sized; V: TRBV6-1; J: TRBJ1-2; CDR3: CASSVGQGSYGYTF
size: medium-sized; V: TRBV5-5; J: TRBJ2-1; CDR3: CASGRISYNEQFF
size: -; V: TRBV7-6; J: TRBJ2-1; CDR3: CASSSGTGVHEQFF
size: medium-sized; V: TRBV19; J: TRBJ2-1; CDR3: CASSIFSGGGDNEQFF
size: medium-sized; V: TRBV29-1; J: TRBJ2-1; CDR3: CSVEIGLFEQFF
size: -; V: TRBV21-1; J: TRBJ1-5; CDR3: CASSNVRQRNQPQHF
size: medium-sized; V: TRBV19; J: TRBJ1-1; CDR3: CASKGGREGDTEAFF
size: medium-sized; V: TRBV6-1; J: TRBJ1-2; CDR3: CATSRTGLYGYTF
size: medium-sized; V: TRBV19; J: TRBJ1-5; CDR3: CASSRVQGESQPQHF
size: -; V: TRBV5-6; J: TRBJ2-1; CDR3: CASSLGSAAYNEQFF
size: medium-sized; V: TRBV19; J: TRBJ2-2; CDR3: CASKPGTLGTGELFF
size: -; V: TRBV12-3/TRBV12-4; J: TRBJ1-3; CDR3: CASSSHTRTGNTIYF
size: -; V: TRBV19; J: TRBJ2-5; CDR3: CASSPGTGSSEQYF
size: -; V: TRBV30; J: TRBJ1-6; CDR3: CAGDFAGVGNSPLHF
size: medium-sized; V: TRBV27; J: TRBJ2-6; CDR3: CASSSGTGRRTGANVLTF